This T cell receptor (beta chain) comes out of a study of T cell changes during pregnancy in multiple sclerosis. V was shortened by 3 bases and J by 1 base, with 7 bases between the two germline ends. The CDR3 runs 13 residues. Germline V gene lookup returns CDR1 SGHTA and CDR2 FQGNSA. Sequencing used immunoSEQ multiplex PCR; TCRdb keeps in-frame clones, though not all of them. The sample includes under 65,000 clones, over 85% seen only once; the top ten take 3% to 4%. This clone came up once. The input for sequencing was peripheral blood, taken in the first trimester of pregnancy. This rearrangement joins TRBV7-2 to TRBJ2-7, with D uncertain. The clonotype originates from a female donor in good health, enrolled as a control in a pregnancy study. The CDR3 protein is CASSFSPSYEQYF. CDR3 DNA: TGTGCCAGCAGCTTCTCTCCTTCCTACGAGCAGTACTTC.